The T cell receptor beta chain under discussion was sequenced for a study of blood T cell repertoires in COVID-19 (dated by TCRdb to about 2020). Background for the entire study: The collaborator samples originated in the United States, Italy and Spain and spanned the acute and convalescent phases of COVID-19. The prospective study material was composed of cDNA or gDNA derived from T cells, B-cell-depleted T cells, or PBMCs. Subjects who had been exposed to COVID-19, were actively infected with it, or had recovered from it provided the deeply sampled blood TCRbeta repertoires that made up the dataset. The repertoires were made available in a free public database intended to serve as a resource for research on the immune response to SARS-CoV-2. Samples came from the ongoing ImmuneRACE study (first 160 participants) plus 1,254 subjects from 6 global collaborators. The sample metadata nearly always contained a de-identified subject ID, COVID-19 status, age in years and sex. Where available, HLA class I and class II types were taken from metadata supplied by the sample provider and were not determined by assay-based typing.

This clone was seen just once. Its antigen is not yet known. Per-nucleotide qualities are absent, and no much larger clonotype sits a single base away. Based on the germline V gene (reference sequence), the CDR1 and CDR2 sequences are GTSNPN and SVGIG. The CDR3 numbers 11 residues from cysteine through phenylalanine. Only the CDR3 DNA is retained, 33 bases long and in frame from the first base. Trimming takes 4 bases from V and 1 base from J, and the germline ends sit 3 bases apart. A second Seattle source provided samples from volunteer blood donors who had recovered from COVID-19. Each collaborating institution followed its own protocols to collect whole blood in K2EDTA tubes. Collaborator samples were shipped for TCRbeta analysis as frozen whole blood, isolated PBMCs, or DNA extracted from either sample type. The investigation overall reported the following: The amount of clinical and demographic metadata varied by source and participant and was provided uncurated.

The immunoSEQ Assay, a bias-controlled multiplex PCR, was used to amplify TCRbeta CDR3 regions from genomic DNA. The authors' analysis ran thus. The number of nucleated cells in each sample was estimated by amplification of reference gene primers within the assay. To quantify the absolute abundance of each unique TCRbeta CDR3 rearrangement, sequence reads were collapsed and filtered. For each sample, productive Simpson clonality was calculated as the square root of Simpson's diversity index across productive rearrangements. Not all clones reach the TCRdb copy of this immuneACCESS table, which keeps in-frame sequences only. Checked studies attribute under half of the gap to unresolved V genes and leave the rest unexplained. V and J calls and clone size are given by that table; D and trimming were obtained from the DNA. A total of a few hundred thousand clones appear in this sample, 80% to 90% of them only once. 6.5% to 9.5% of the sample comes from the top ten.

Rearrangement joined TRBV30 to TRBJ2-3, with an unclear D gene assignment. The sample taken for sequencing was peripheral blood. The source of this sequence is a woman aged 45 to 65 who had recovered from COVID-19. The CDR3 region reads CAWTGTDTQYF. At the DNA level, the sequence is TGTGCCTGGACGGGCACAGATACGCAGTATTTT.